This TCR beta chain stems from a study of radiotherapy plus CTLA-4 blockade in lung cancer. Study summary: Disease control was present in 30% to 40% of patients, and objective responses in approximately 20%. Whole-study results and caveats: In blood, early T cell clone dynamics reportedly predicted response best, together with interferon-beta. In blood, tumor-derived TCR clones expanded after radiotherapy plus ipilimumab.

On this clone: Its antigen is currently unknown.

Enrolled patients, whose metastatic non-small-cell lung cancer was chemo-refractory, received focal radiation plus CTLA-4 blockade with ipilimumab. Clones were read by immunoSEQ multiplex PCR, and TCRdb kept only the in-frame ones, dropping some. The table includes over 70,000 clones, more than 75% detected once. In germline, CDR1 is LNHDA, CDR2 SQIVND (reference sequence). The CDR3 loop spans 12 amino acids. Trimming took off 5 bases at V and 6 bases at J, with 5 bases between the two ends. The sequence derives from a human donor with non-small cell lung cancer who had a partial response to radiotherapy plus ipilimumab. The V and J genes are TRBV19 and TRBJ1-6; D is unresolved. Specimen: peripheral blood, collected from a patient treated with radiotherapy plus ipilimumab. CDR3 sequence (DNA): TGTGCCAGTAGTCTTCTTAATTCACCCCTCCACTTT. Translation: CASSLLNSPLHF.